This entry is about one TCR beta chain. What it binds is unknown. Generated by immunoSEQ multiplex PCR, the TCRdb table keeps only in-frame clones and is missing some. Altogether about 2.4 million clones are present, approximately 94% being singletons, with the ten largest covering around 0.37%. The sample belongs to a study of shared clonotypes between healthy human individuals. Study conclusions and caveats: Rarefaction curves obtained for sorted subsets showed sequencing incomplete despite large depth. There were few donors, and this limited the genetic and exposure-history diversity represented. Apart from blood, nothing was sampled; tissue repertoires likely differ.

This CDR3 contains 14 residues. V gave up 4 bases and J gave up 1 base, with 10 bases separating them. From germline, CDR1 is SNHLY and CDR2 FYNNEI. The sequence was collected from a man younger than 35 in good health. Some clones in this sample may be carry-over from other donors' samples. The V gene is TRBV2, the J gene TRBJ1-2, with D hard to call. Source material: naive CD4+ T cells from PBMCs. Regarding subset: CD45RA+ positively selected. The CDR3 reads CASSVGNLNYGYTF. The CDR3 nucleotides are TGTGCCAGCAGTGTAGGGAACCTTAACTATGGCTACACCTTC.